This TCR beta chain is from a study of T-cell reconstitution after alpha-beta-depleted transplantation in children. In its sample, this clonotype was seen many times. The length of the CDR3 is 14 residues. Trimming cost V 7 bases and J 4 bases; bases outside gene matches: 5. CDR1 KGHDR and CDR2 SFDVKD come from the germline V gene. Preparing the TCRbeta library involved the use of unique molecular identifiers. TCRdb used MiXCR to reprocess the PCR reads, holding one entry per CDR3 protein. This sample carries approximately 350,000 distinct CDR3 sequences, 10% of them seen once, and the ten largest clones take around 2.5%.

The clonotype originates from a human donor who donated a stem cell graft to a child with acute lymphoblastic leukemia. The sample was PBMCs from the stem cell graft donor, taken from the stem cell graft. The V call is TRBV24-1, the J call TRBJ2-3, with TRBD1 matching over 9 bases. The chain's CDR3 is CATRRDRDSDTQYF. The CDR3 region has the DNA TGTGCCACCAGAAGGGACAGGGATTCAGATACGCAGTATTTT.